These 24 T cell receptor beta chains were all obtained from the same sample, sequenced in a study of technical replicates of blood from a handful of donors. The protocol was immunoSEQ multiplex PCR, while the TCRdb copy is restricted to in-frame clones and leaves out a portion. The sample lists 83,000 or so clones; around 90% were seen once. Sequenced: T cells isolated from PBMCs. The origin of the receptors is a human donor in good health.

The chain recombines TRBV11-2 with TRBJ1-2; the D is unclear. V was clipped by 2 bases and J by 2 bases, with 6 bases between them. CDR3 length: 13 amino acids. Germline V gene data show CDR1 as SGHAT and CDR2 as FQNNGV. CDR3 DNA: TGTGCCAGCAGCTTAAACGGGAACTATGGCTACACCTTC. Amino acid sequence: CASSLNGNYGYTF.

The chain is built from TRBV15 and TRBJ1-3; no clear D. The length of the CDR3 is 16 residues. Germline loops: CDR1 LNHNV, CDR2 YYDKDF (reference sequence). Deletions cut 1 base from V and 8 bases from J, with 18 bases between. The CDR3 is CATSRGGPSSRDTIYF. The DNA for the CDR3 is TGTGCCACCAGCAGAGGAGGGCCCTCCAGTCGAGACACCATATATTTT. The full variable domain, in which reference TRBV15 and TRBJ1-3 provide the parts outside the CDR3, is DAMVIQNPRYQVTQFGKPVTLSCSQTLNHNVMYWYQQKSSQAPKLLFHYYDKDFNNEADTPDNFQSRRPNTSFCFLDIRSPGLGDTAMYLCATSRGGPSSRDTIYFGEGSWLTVV.

The chain has TRBV27 and TRBJ2-2; D remains unclear. The germline V gene encodes CDR1 MNHEY and CDR2 SMNVEV (reference sequence). Trimming removed 6 bases from V and 3 bases from J, with 11 bases in between. This CDR3 has 14 residues. The CDR3 DNA reads TGTGCCAGCAGCCTTACAGAGTACACCGGGGAGCTGTTTTTT. This encodes CASSLTEYTGELFF.

The V gene is TRBV11-2, the J gene TRBJ2-7; D unclear. V was trimmed by 5 bases and J by 7 bases, leaving 12 bases between them. CDR3 length equals 12 residues. Germline V gene lookup returns CDR1 SGHAT and CDR2 FQNNGV. The CDR3, as DNA: TGTGCCAGCAGCCCCGCCCTGAGGGAGCAGTACTTC. Encoded protein: CASSPALREQYF.

This clone was counted once. CDR3 loop: CASSHFGQAEYGYTF. The CDR3 nucleotides are TGTGCCAGCAGTCATTTTGGTCAGGCTGAATATGGCTACACCTTC. The rearrangement links TRBV25-1 to TRBJ1-2; unclear D gene. The V end was cut by 5 bases, the J end by 5 bases, with 18 bases between. Germline loops: CDR1 MGHDK, CDR2 SYGVNS. CDR3 size: 15 residues.

The chain uses TRBV19 and TRBJ1-2; D call uncertain. The CDR3 totals 15 residues. Germline-derived CDR1 and CDR2 are LNHDA and SQIVND (reference sequence). Between the trimmed V and J ends, which lost 5 bases and 8 bases, there was a span of 21 bases. The CDR3 loop is CASSSPRDPTGGYTF. Here the CDR3 DNA reads TGTGCCAGTAGTTCCCCCCGGGATCCCACGGGGGGCTACACCTTC.

The rearrangement uses TRBV19 and TRBJ2-2; 9 bases agree with TRBD2. The CDR3 loop spans 15 amino acids. Germline CDR1 is LNHDA and CDR2 is SQIVND (reference sequence). Germline trimming cut 5 bases from V and 5 bases from J; bases unmatched to any gene: 6. The CDR3 coding sequence is TGTGCCAGTAGTGTACCGGGACTAGCAACCGGGGAGCTGTTTTTT. Translated: CASSVPGLATGELFF.

V usage is TRBV6-1 and J usage is TRBJ2-7; D is perhaps TRBD1 (6 bases). Trimming removed 4 bases from V and 7 bases from J, with 29 bases in between. CDR3 length equals 18 residues. Germline V lookup: CDR1 MNHNS, CDR2 SASEGT. The CDR3 bases are TGTGCCAGCAGTGGAATCTTGTTTGTTGGGGGCCCGCCGCGGGAGCAGTACTTC. Its translation is CASSGILFVGGPPREQYF.

V is TRBV11-3 and J is TRBJ2-6, with D uncertain. This CDR3 spans 14 amino acids. V lost 5 bases and J 4 bases, leaving 9 bases between the germline ends. Germline CDR1 and CDR2: SGHNT and YENEEA. CDR3 amino acids: CASSPGVGANVLTF. Written as DNA, the CDR3 is TGTGCCAGCAGCCCCGGTGTCGGGGCCAACGTCCTGACTTTC. Based on the CDR3 plus reference TRBV11-3 and TRBJ2-6, the full variable domain is EAGVVQSPRYKIIEKKQPVAFWCNPISGHNTLYWYLQNLGQGPELLIRYENEEAVDDSQLPKDRFSAERLKGVDSTLKIQPAELGDSAVYLCASSPGVGANVLTFGAGSRLTVL.

The rearrangement joins TRBV9 to TRBJ2-5, with no clear D. Germline CDR1 and CDR2: SGDLS and YYNGEE. The CDR3 has 14 residues. The V gene lost 0 bases and the J gene lost 2 bases, with 8 bases spanning the gap. CDR3 amino acids: CASSVGSQQETQYF. In nucleotides, the CDR3 is TGTGCCAGCAGCGTAGGGAGTCAGCAAGAGACCCAGTACTTC.

The chain uses TRBV7-2 and TRBJ1-1, with a tentative D call TRBD1 (5 bases). CDR3 length equals 14 residues. The germline V gene encodes CDR1 SGHTA and CDR2 FQGNSA. Between the trimmed V and J ends, which lost 8 bases and 6 bases, there was a span of 19 bases. The CDR3 sequence: CASASGPRGAEAFF. CDR3 bases: TGTGCCAGCGCCAGCGGACCGCGGGGCGCTGAAGCTTTCTTT.

The J gene is TRBJ2-5, the V gene TRBV6-1, with TRBD1 matching 8 bases. The CDR3 consists of 15 residues. Germline lookup yields CDR1 MNHNS and CDR2 SASEGT. With V trimmed by 3 bases and J by 1 base, 4 bases remained unmatched. CDR3 sequence: CASSDWTGFQETQYF. As DNA, the CDR3 is TGTGCCAGCAGTGATTGGACAGGGTTCCAAGAGACCCAGTACTTC.

This chain connects TRBV10-3 to TRBJ2-5; 10 bases are a match to TRBD2. This CDR3 region has 17 residues. V lost 2 bases to trimming and J lost 3 bases; unmatched junction nucleotides: 9. Germline V gives CDR1 ENHRY, CDR2 SYGVKD. CDR3 region: CAISEPKGLAAEETQYF. The CDR3 nucleotides are TGTGCCATCAGTGAGCCGAAAGGACTAGCGGCCGAAGAGACCCAGTACTTC.

The chain carries TRBV5-1 and TRBJ2-7; 9 bases are a match to TRBD1. Germline CDR1 and CDR2: SGHRS and YFSETQ. This CDR3 region has 15 residues. V was pared by 2 bases and J by 3 bases, with 6 bases of the junction left unmatched. The CDR3 DNA is TGCGCCAGCAGCTTTCCGGGACAGGGAGACTACGAGCAGTACTTC. This sequence encodes CASSFPGQGDYEQYF.

The J gene is TRBJ2-4, the V gene TRBV6-1; D not certain. The CDR3 spans 13 residues. Germline V gene sequence: CDR1 MNHNS, CDR2 SASEGT. The V and J ends lost 1 base and 6 bases respectively, with 7 bases between them. The CDR3 reads CASSEGSRNIQYF. In DNA form, the CDR3 reads TGTGCCAGCAGTGAAGGTAGCAGAAACATTCAGTACTTC.

The chain joins TRBV29-1 to TRBJ2-5, with 9 bases that match TRBD1. With V trimmed by 7 bases and J by 2 bases, 11 bases remained unmatched. CDR1 is SQVTM and CDR2 is ANQGSEA in the germline V gene. This CDR3 has 15 residues. The CDR3 nucleotides read TGCAGCGAACAGGGGGCCGACTTAATGCAAGAGACCCAGTACTTC. Protein sequence: CSEQGADLMQETQYF.

The rearrangement joins TRBV2 to TRBJ2-2, with 10 bases lining up with TRBD2. The CDR3 covers 19 residues. Losses at the gene ends were 3 bases for V and 0 bases for J; bases not matched to a gene: 10. Germline CDR1 reads SNHLY; CDR2 reads FYNNEI. CDR3 in DNA: TGTGCCAGCAGTGATATGGGACTAGCGTTAAACGCGAACACCGGGGAGCTGTTTTTT. Amino acids: CASSDMGLALNANTGELFF.

J is TRBJ1-2 and V is TRBV29-1; 10 nucleotides align to TRBD1. V dropped 4 bases and J dropped 4; count of bases not matched to a gene: 9. The CDR3 sequence is 15 residues long. Germline lookup yields CDR1 SQVTM and CDR2 ANQGSEA. The CDR3 region has the DNA TGCAGCGTTGTCCAGGCCGGGACAGGGGTCTATGGCTACACCTTC. It codes for CSVVQAGTGVYGYTF.

The V and J genes are TRBV21-1 and TRBJ1-5; TRBD1, as called in the table, went unchecked against the DNA. TRBV21-1 is noted as a pseudogene. The CDR3 consists of 20 residues. CDR3 residues: CASSKGTRSGDKKNNQPQHF. The CDR3 region has the DNA TGTGCCAGCAGCAAAGGGACCAGATCAGGGGACAAAAAAAACAATCAGCCCCAGCATTTT.

The V call is TRBV19, the J call TRBJ2-7, with a tentative D call TRBD1 (6 bases). The CDR3 spans 15 residues. Germline V gene data show CDR1 as LNHDA and CDR2 as SQIVND (reference sequence). The ends were cut back, 8 bases at V and 2 bases at J, with 19 bases in the middle. The CDR3 loop is CASASGAWPTYEQYF. In DNA form, the CDR3 reads TGTGCCAGTGCCTCAGGGGCTTGGCCTACCTACGAGCAGTACTTC.

The chain joins TRBV5-1 to TRBJ1-6; 11 nucleotides agree with TRBD1. From germline, CDR1 is SGHRS and CDR2 YFSETQ. V dropped 4 bases and J dropped 10; count of bases not matched to a gene: 7. This CDR3 is built from 15 residues. Here the CDR3 reads CASSPGGQGESPLHF. The CDR3 DNA follows: TGCGCCAGCAGCCCGGGGGGACAGGGGGAATCACCCCTCCACTTT.

The J gene is TRBJ2-1, the V gene TRBV29-1; TRBD1 aligns across 10 bases. This CDR3 contains 13 residues. In germline, CDR1 is SQVTM, CDR2 ANQGSEA. J was trimmed by 7 bases and V by 5 bases; bases with no gene match: 5. In DNA form, the CDR3 reads TGCAGCGTTAGACAGGGGGCGCGTAATGAGCAGTTCTTC. Its translation is CSVRQGARNEQFF.

This chain connects TRBV7-2 to TRBJ2-3; 11 bases are a match to TRBD2. The junction had 11 bases not matched to a gene; V was cut back by 4 bases and J by 5 bases. CDR1 is SGHTA, CDR2 FQGNSA, per germline. The CDR3 loop spans 17 amino acids. The CDR3: CASSSPGTSGFGDTQYF. The CDR3 nucleotides are TGTGCCAGCAGCTCCCCTGGGACTAGCGGATTCGGAGATACGCAGTATTTT. The full variable domain, in which reference TRBV7-2 and TRBJ2-3 provide the parts outside the CDR3, is GAGVSQSPSNKVTEKGKDVELRCDPISGHTALYWYRQSLGQGLEFLIYFQGNSAPDKSGLPSDRFSAERTGGSVSTLTIQRTQQEDSAVYLCASSSPGTSGFGDTQYFGPGTRLTVL.

V is TRBV11-3 and J is TRBJ2-5; perhaps TRBD1 as D (5 bases). V lost 1 base, J lost 4 bases, and 10 bases lay in between. From germline, CDR1 is SGHNT and CDR2 YENEEA. The CDR3 loop spans 14 amino acids. Here the CDR3 reads CASSLVRGTETQYF. The CDR3 DNA reads TGTGCCAGCAGCTTAGTAAGGGGAACAGAGACCCAGTACTTC. Looking up the rest from reference TRBV11-3 and TRBJ2-5 gives the full variable domain: EAGVVQSPRYKIIEKKQPVAFWCNPISGHNTLYWYLQNLGQGPELLIRYENEEAVDDSQLPKDRFSAERLKGVDSTLKIQPAELGDSAVYLCASSLVRGTETQYFGPGTRLLVL.